One and the same sample provided the 13 T cell receptor beta chains below, sequenced in a study of T cell repertoires in cytomegalovirus infection. MiXCR, applied by TCRdb to the reads, yields one record per CDR3 protein. The repertoire holds 740,000 or so distinct CDR3 sequences, with roughly 35% as singletons. The specimen sequenced was PBMCs. The receptors were sampled from a human donor in good health (CMV status not recorded). Some clones in this sample may be carry-over from other donors' samples.

The CDR3 coding sequence is TGTGCCATCAGTGAAAGAAAAACAGGCCGTAGCTCCTACAATGAGCAGTTCTTC. Its protein is CAISERKTGRSSYNEQFF. The gene calls are TRBV10-3 and TRBJ2-1, with D perhaps matching TRBD1 (5 bases). The V end lost 3 bases, the J end lost 0 bases, and 18 bases lay between the germline ends. The length of the CDR3 is 18 residues. Germline CDR1 reads ENHRY; CDR2 reads SYGVKD.

The gene calls are TRBV14 and TRBJ2-2; TRBD1 is a possible D gene (5 bases). V lost 1 base and J 4 bases, leaving 10 bases between the germline ends. There are 15 residues in the CDR3. The V gene's germline CDR1 is SGHDN and CDR2 FVKESK. The CDR3, as DNA: TGTGCCAGCAGCCAAGGGCCAGGGCTCACCGGGGAGCTGTTTTTT. Translated, it gives CASSQGPGLTGELFF.

There are a few counts of this clonotype. This chain connects TRBV5-1 to TRBJ2-7; D is perhaps TRBD1 (5 bases). The CDR3 extends over 15 amino acids. V shed 2 bases and J shed 2 bases, with 14 bases lying between them. Germline lookup yields CDR1 SGHRS and CDR2 YFSETQ. This chain's CDR3 is CASSLSPSGTYEQYF. In DNA form, the CDR3 reads TGCGCCAGCAGCTTATCCCCCTCAGGGACCTACGAGCAGTACTTC.

J is TRBJ1-6 and V is TRBV20-1; D call uncertain. Trimming shortened V by 0 bases and J by 10 bases, and 7 bases separated the two germline ends. Germline V gene lookup returns CDR1 DFQATT and CDR2 SNEGSKA (reference sequence). The CDR3 has 12 amino acids. The CDR3 DNA sequence: TGCAGTGCTAGAGAAGCAGGCTCACCCCTCCACTTT. Translating gives CSAREAGSPLHF.

The J gene is TRBJ1-1, the V gene TRBV12-3 or TRBV12-4; TRBD1 might be the D (5 bases). The CDR3 runs to 10 residues. This chain's CDR3 is CATGNTEAFF. The CDR3, as DNA: TGTGCTACAGGGAACACTGAAGCTTTCTTT.

A few counts support this clonotype. The V and J genes are TRBV5-4 and TRBJ2-7, with D perhaps assigned TRBD1 or TRBD2 (5 bases each). Trimming pared 7 bases from V and 4 bases from J, leaving 12 bases between. The length of the CDR3 is 12 residues. Germline loops: CDR1 SGHNT, CDR2 YYREEE (reference sequence). The CDR3 loop reads CASGTVGYEQYF. In DNA form, the CDR3 reads TGTGCCAGCGGGACGGTGGGGTACGAGCAGTACTTC.

The chain recombines TRBV6-1 with TRBJ2-1; TRBD1 aligns across 9 bases. CDR1 is MNHNS, CDR2 SASEGT, per germline. Trimming removed 2 bases from V and 7 bases from J; junction bases left unmatched: 6. The CDR3 has 15 amino acids. In DNA form, the CDR3 reads TGTGCCAGCAGTGAAATCGGGACAGGGAGGAATGAGCAGTTCTTC. It translates to CASSEIGTGRNEQFF.

The J gene is TRBJ2-1, the V gene TRBV28, with D maybe TRBD1 (6 bases). The germline V and J ends were trimmed by 2 bases and 2 bases, with 10 bases remaining between them. Germline CDR1 is MDHEN and CDR2 is SYDVKM. This CDR3 has 15 amino acids. CDR3 nucleotides: TGTGCCAGCAGTTTAGTGGACAGCCCCTACAATGAGCAGTTCTTC. Its protein product is CASSLVDSPYNEQFF.

The chain uses TRBV20-1 and TRBJ2-7, with TRBD2 identical over 7 bases. CDR3 length equals 16 residues. The germline gives CDR1 DFQATT, CDR2 SNEGSKA (reference sequence). V trimming: 3 bases; J trimming: 0 bases; junction bases outside the gene matches: 11. CDR3 protein: CSARMGGLPFSYEQYF. As DNA, the CDR3 is TGCAGTGCTAGGATGGGAGGGCTGCCTTTCTCCTACGAGCAGTACTTC.

J is TRBJ1-1 and V is TRBV7-8, with D possibly being TRBD1 (6 bases). Trimming took off 3 bases at V and 1 base at J, with 15 bases between the two ends. Germline V gene lookup returns CDR1 SGHVS and CDR2 FQNEAQ. The CDR3 loop spans 16 amino acids. The DNA of the CDR3 is TGTGCCAGCAGCTTTATAGCAGGGGAGGGGAACACTGAAGCTTTCTTT. Its translation is CASSFIAGEGNTEAFF.

The chain uses TRBV7-6 and TRBJ1-1; 8 bases map to TRBD1. The V and J ends lost 10 bases and 1 base, in that order; junction bases with no gene match: 2. Germline loops: CDR1 SGHVS, CDR2 FNYEAQ. The CDR3 has 12 residues. DNA for the CDR3: TGTGCCACGGGGACAGGGAACACTGAAGCTTTCTTT. Amino acid sequence: CATGTGNTEAFF.

Remarks on this clonotype: The conserved phenylalanine or tryptophan is not found at the CDR3 terminus, so this likely reflects a read error. The DNA is omitted, as the CDR3 cannot be located on it reliably, and the CDR3 follows TCRdb's listing. The chain carries TRBV12-3 or TRBV12-4 and TRBJ1-5; the table's D call TRBD1 went unverified against the DNA. Including both end residues, the CDR3 is 15 amino acids long. CDR3 residues: CASRTGQGDNQPQPC.

The chain employs TRBV2 and TRBJ1-6, with D unclear. The CDR3 length is 14 residues. From germline, CDR1 is SNHLY and CDR2 FYNNEI. Trimming took 4 bases from V and 9 from J, leaving 13 bases between them. As DNA, the CDR3 is TGTGCCAGCAGTGGTCCTTTTATGATTTCACCCCTCCACTTT. Its protein product is CASSGPFMISPLHF.